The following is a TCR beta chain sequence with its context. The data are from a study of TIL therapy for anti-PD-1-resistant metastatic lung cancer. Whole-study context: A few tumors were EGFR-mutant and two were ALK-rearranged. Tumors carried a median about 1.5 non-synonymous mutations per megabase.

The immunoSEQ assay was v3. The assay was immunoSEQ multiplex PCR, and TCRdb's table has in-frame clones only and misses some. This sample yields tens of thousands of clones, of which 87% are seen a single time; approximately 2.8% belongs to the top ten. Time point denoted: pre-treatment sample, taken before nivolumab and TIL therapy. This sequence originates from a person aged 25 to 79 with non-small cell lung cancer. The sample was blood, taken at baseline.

The CDR3 DNA reads TGTGCCAGCTCACGGACAGGGGTAAACACCGGGGAGCTGTTTTTT. This translates into CASSRTGVNTGELFF. The J gene is TRBJ2-2, the V gene TRBV18, with 9 bases fitting TRBD1. Trimming removed 4 bases from V and 2 bases from J; junction bases left unmatched: 2. The CDR3 is 15 residues long. Germline V gives CDR1 KGHSH, CDR2 LQKENI.